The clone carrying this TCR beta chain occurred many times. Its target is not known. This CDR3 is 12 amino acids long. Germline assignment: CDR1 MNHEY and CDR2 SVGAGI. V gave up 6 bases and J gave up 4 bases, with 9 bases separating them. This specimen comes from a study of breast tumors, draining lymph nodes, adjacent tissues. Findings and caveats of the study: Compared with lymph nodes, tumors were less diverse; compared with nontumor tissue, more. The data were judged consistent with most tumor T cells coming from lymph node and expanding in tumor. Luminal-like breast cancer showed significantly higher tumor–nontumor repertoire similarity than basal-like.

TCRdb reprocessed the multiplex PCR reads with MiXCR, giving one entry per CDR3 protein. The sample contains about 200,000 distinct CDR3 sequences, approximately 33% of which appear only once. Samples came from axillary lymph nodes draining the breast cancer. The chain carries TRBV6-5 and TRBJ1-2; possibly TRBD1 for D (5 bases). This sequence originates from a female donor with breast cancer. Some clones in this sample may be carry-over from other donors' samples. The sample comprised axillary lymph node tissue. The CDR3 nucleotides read TGTGCCAGCAGACCGGGGGTCTATGGCTACACCTTC. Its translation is CASRPGVYGYTF.